The sequence of this TCR beta chain was determined in a study of blood T cell repertoires in COVID-19. About the study: The United States, Italy and Spain supplied acute and convalescent COVID-19 samples.

Researchers sorted participants into cohorts using their self-reported clinical history. Authors' analysis steps: From reference gene primer amplification, estimates of nucleated cell counts were derived. This table comes from immunoSEQ multiplex PCR, and its TCRdb copy is limited to in-frame clones, with some not included. Clone size and V and J calls were adopted from that table, with D and trimming inferred from the DNA. The data hold under 450,000 clones, with approximately 91% observed a single time. The TCR comes from a woman in her 40s who had been exposed to COVID-19. Sequencing input: PBMCs or T cells enriched from blood (not recorded which).

CDR3 nucleotide sequence: TGTGCCAGCAGCTTAAATCCCAGTTTTAATTCACCCCTCCACTTT. Residues: CASSLNPSFNSPLHF. V gene TRBV7-6 combines with J gene TRBJ1-6; D remains ambiguous. The ends were cut back, 2 bases at V and 6 bases at J, with 11 bases in the middle. Germline CDR1 SGHVS, CDR2 FNYEAQ. The CDR3 is made up of 15 amino acids.